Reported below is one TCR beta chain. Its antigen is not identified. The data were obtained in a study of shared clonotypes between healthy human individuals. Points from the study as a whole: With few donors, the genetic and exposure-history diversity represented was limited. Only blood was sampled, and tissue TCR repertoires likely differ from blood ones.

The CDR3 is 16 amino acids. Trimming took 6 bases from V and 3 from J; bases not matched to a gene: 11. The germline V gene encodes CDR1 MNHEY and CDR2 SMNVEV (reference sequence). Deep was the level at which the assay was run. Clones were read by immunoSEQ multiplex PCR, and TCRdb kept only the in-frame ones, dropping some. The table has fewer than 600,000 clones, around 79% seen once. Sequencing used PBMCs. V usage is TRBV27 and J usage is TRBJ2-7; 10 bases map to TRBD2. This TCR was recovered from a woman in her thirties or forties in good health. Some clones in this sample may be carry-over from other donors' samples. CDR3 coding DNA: TGTGCCAGCAGCCCCCTGGGGAGCGGGAGGGACTACGAGCAGTACTTC. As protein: CASSPLGSGRDYEQYF.